The sequence of this T cell receptor beta chain was determined in a study of control samples from healthy donors and cancer patients. With V trimmed by 4 bases and J by 3 bases, 6 bases remained unmatched. CDR1 SGDLS and CDR2 YYNGEE come from the germline V gene. The CDR3 runs to 14 residues. Sequencing was performed with immunoSEQ multiplex PCR; in TCRdb, only in-frame clones are kept and a portion is missing. This sample has under 150,000 clones, with over 90% found just once. This clonotype was sampled from a man aged 25 to 40 in good health. The chain recombines TRBV9 with TRBJ2-5, with TRBD1 matching 7 bases. The material sequenced was blood. The CDR3 loop reads CASSLTGTEETQYF. CDR3 DNA: TGTGCCAGCAGCTTGACCGGGACAGAAGAGACCCAGTACTTC.